The 27 T cell receptor beta chains presented below share a single source sample, sequenced in a study of cytomegalovirus exposure and HLA in healthy donors. Sequencing was performed with immunoSEQ multiplex PCR; in TCRdb, only in-frame clones are kept and a portion is missing. The sample lists tens of thousands of clones, approximately 91% occurring once. Sequences were obtained from PBMCs. The receptors stem from a man younger than 40 in good health and CMV-seronegative.

The genes are TRBV28 and TRBJ1-2, with 10 bases lining up with TRBD1. Trimming at V came to 3 bases and at J to 6 bases, leaving 7 bases not matched to a gene. In germline, CDR1 is MDHEN, CDR2 SYDVKM. CDR3 length equals 15 residues. In DNA, the CDR3 is TGTGCCAGCAGTTTCACCCGGACAGGGGGGCATGGCTACACCTTC. This translates into CASSFTRTGGHGYTF.

The V and J genes are TRBV29-1 and TRBJ2-7; TRBD1 matches at 8 bases. Germline CDR1 SQVTM, CDR2 ANQGSEA. V trimming: 6 bases; J trimming: 1 base; junction bases outside the gene matches: 8. The CDR3 is 14 residues long. The DNA of the CDR3 is TGCAGCGTAGGAGACAGGGGAGGTTCCTACGAGCAGTACTTC. Its protein is CSVGDRGGSYEQYF.

V gene TRBV9 combines with J gene TRBJ1-3, with D possibly TRBD1 on 5 matching bases. Trimming took off 0 bases at V and 1 base at J, with 8 bases between the two ends. CDR1 and CDR2 from the germline V gene are SGDLS and YYNGEE. The CDR3 length is 15 residues. The CDR3 region has the DNA TGTGCCAGCAGCGTAGTGGGGGGTTCTGGAAACACCATATATTTT. Its protein is CASSVVGGSGNTIYF.

The CDR3 DNA reads as TGTGCCAGCAGTTGGACAGGGGTTCCCTCCTACGAGCAGTACTTC. This translates into CASSWTGVPSYEQYF. The chain joins TRBV28 to TRBJ2-7; 9 bases match TRBD1. V was pared by 4 bases and J by 0 bases, with 4 bases of the junction left unmatched. The germline V gene encodes CDR1 MDHEN and CDR2 SYDVKM. The CDR3 is 15 residues long.

V and J are TRBV4-2 and TRBJ1-5, with 7 bases matching TRBD1. The CDR3 spans 19 residues. V was pared by 0 bases and J by 0 bases, with 11 bases of the junction left unmatched. Germline CDR1 is LGHNA and CDR2 is YNFKEQ. DNA for the CDR3: TGTGCCAGCAGCCAAGATCCTCTTATACAGGGGAATAGCAATCAGCCCCAGCATTTT. Protein product: CASSQDPLIQGNSNQPQHF.

This chain uses TRBV6-6 with TRBJ2-1; 8 bases are shared with TRBD2. This CDR3 is built from 15 residues. Trimming took 10 bases from V and 6 from J; bases not matched to a gene: 14. Germline V gene data show CDR1 as MNHNY and CDR2 as SVGAGI (reference sequence). The CDR3 spells CATGGVTGKSNEQFF. CDR3 DNA: TGTGCCACCGGGGGGGTGACGGGGAAAAGCAATGAGCAGTTCTTC.

The chain recombines TRBV5-1 with TRBJ2-1; D uncertain. The CDR3 is made up of 12 amino acids. Germline V gene sequence: CDR1 SGHRS, CDR2 YFSETQ. V lost 0 bases to trimming and J lost 10 bases, with 8 bases between them. Here the CDR3 reads CASSLVRREQFF. In nucleotides, the CDR3 is TGCGCCAGCAGCTTGGTACGGCGGGAGCAGTTCTTC.

V usage is TRBV2 and J usage is TRBJ2-7; 11 bases agree with TRBD2. Per germline, CDR1 SNHLY and CDR2 FYNNEI. CDR3 length: 15 amino acids. Losses at the gene ends were 2 bases for V and 2 bases for J; bases not matched to a gene: 2. The CDR3 loop reads CASSEPGLAAYEQYF. CDR3 in DNA: TGTGCCAGCAGTGAACCGGGACTAGCGGCCTACGAGCAGTACTTC. Full variable domain (outside the CDR3, taken from reference TRBV2 and TRBJ2-7): EPEVTQTPSHQVTQMGQEVILRCVPISNHLYFYWYRQILGQKVEFLVSFYNNEISEKSEIFDDQFSVERPDGSNFTLKIRSTKLEDSAMYFCASSEPGLAAYEQYFGPGTRLTVT.

The J gene is TRBJ1-1, the V gene TRBV11-3; D remains ambiguous. The CDR3 consists of 13 residues. Germline assignment: CDR1 SGHNT and CDR2 YENEEA. The V end was cut by 2 bases, the J end by 1 base, with 5 bases between. The CDR3 sequence is CASSLSGNTEAFF. The CDR3 bases are TGTGCCAGCAGCTTATCAGGGAACACTGAAGCTTTCTTT.

The chain recombines TRBV28 with TRBJ2-4, with TRBD1 identical over 8 bases. CDR3 size: 11 residues. Germline V gene lookup returns CDR1 MDHEN and CDR2 SYDVKM. After removal of 6 bases from V and 15 bases from J, the junction contained 7 bases not matched to a gene. The CDR3 nucleotides read TGTGCCAGCAGGGACGACAGGGGATTGTACTTC. Amino acid sequence: CASRDDRGLYF.

This chain connects TRBV14 to TRBJ2-5; 7 bases agree with TRBD1. J was trimmed by 5 bases and V by 1 base; bases with no gene match: 10. The CDR3 totals 16 residues. Per the germline V gene, CDR1 is SGHDN and CDR2 is FVKESK. CDR3 in DNA: TGTGCCAGCAGCCAAGGGCGGACAGGCCGCGGGGAGACCCAGTACTTC. This gives the protein CASSQGRTGRGETQYF.

The V call is TRBV18, the J call TRBJ2-6; TRBD1 agrees at 11 bases. The CDR3 runs to 16 residues. The V and J ends lost 6 bases and 2 bases, in that order; junction bases with no gene match: 3. Germline CDR1 KGHSH, CDR2 LQKENI. DNA for the CDR3: TGTGCCAGCTCTGCGGGACAGGGGGCTGGGGCCAACGTCCTGACTTTC. This translates into CASSAGQGAGANVLTF.

The chain employs TRBV9 and TRBJ2-2; D is perhaps TRBD1 (5 bases). The germline V gene has CDR1 SGDLS and CDR2 YYNGEE. V was cut by 0 bases and J by 5 bases, with 8 bases left in between. The CDR3 totals 14 residues. This CDR3 reads CASSVAGPTGELFF. The CDR3 region has the DNA TGTGCCAGCAGCGTAGCAGGGCCAACCGGGGAGCTGTTTTTT.

This clone was counted only a few times. The chain is built from TRBV28 and TRBJ1-1, with D uncertain. The CDR3 runs 11 residues. V lost 8 bases, J lost 6 bases, and 10 bases lay in between. CDR1 MDHEN and CDR2 SYDVKM come from the germline V gene. The CDR3 nucleotides read TGTGCCAGCGTAGACTTCCCTGAAGCTTTCTTT. Translation: CASVDFPEAFF.

The V and J genes are TRBV28 and TRBJ1-5; TRBD1 might be the D (5 bases). From germline, CDR1 is MDHEN and CDR2 SYDVKM. V lost 6 bases, J lost 1 base, and 10 bases lay in between. The CDR3 has 14 residues. CDR3: CASRDGGSNQPQHF. The CDR3 DNA reads TGTGCCAGCAGGGATGGGGGGAGCAATCAGCCCCAGCATTTT. The full variable domain, completed using reference TRBV28 and TRBJ1-5, is DVKVTQSSRYLVKRTGEKVFLECVQDMDHENMFWYRQDPGLGLRLIYFSYDVKMKEKGDIPEGYSVSREKKERFSLILESASTNQTSMYLCASRDGGSNQPQHFGDGTRLSIL.

The CDR3 nucleotides are TGTGCCAGCGGTTGGGTTAGCGGGACATTTGCAGATACGCAGTATTTT. Its translation is CASGWVSGTFADTQYF. The chain links TRBV7-2 to TRBJ2-3; the match to TRBD2 covers 8 bases. The CDR3 consists of 16 residues. From germline, CDR1 is SGHTA and CDR2 FQGNSA. The V and J ends lost 8 bases and 4 bases, in that order; junction bases with no gene match: 14.

In this sample, this clone turned up once. J is TRBJ2-4 and V is TRBV27; the D gene is possibly TRBD1 (6 bases). Trimming left V 6 bases short and J 9 bases short, with 21 bases between. The CDR3 runs to 15 residues. CDR1 and CDR2 from the germline V gene are MNHEY and SMNVEV (reference sequence). In DNA form, the CDR3 reads TGTGCCAGCAGCCAAAATTCAGGGGTTAGTACCATTCAGTACTTC. Translation gives CASSQNSGVSTIQYF.

V is TRBV28 and J is TRBJ1-5; D perhaps matches TRBD1 (6 bases). V was pared by 4 bases and J by 0 bases, with 19 bases between. Germline CDR1 MDHEN, CDR2 SYDVKM. The CDR3 runs 18 residues. CDR3: CASSSRIYRASSNQPQHF. The CDR3 bases are TGTGCCAGCAGTTCTCGAATATACAGGGCCTCTAGCAATCAGCCCCAGCATTTT.

The J gene is TRBJ2-2, the V gene TRBV2; TRBD1 agrees at 9 bases. The germline gives CDR1 SNHLY, CDR2 FYNNEI. The CDR3 totals 15 residues. The junction had 7 bases not matched to a gene; V was cut back by 6 bases and J by 5 bases. CDR3 nucleotides: TGTGCCAGCAGCTCAACAGGGGGCGAGACCGGGGAGCTGTTTTTT. It translates to CASSSTGGETGELFF.

This chain connects TRBV5-8 to TRBJ1-5; 8 bases match TRBD1. There are 13 residues in the CDR3. Germline V gene sequence: CDR1 SGHTS, CDR2 YDEGEE. The ends lost 9 bases at V and 4 bases at J; junction bases unmatched: 6. This chain's CDR3 is CATRQGRNQPQHF. The CDR3 nucleotides are TGTGCCACCCGACAGGGGCGGAATCAGCCCCAGCATTTT.

The rearrangement links TRBV6-1 to TRBJ1-4; D is possibly TRBD1 (6 bases). Germline V gene sequence: CDR1 MNHNS, CDR2 SASEGT. This CDR3 contains 14 residues. Trimming pared 6 bases from V and 4 bases from J, leaving 12 bases between. CDR3 loop: CASSHRARNEKLFF. Here the CDR3 DNA reads TGTGCCAGCAGCCACAGGGCCCGTAATGAAAAACTGTTTTTT.

The rearrangement links TRBV6-6 to TRBJ2-1; tentative D call: TRBD2 (6 bases). V shed 0 bases and J shed 6 bases, with 9 bases lying between them. The CDR3 sequence is 14 residues long. Per germline, CDR1 MNHNY and CDR2 SVGAGI (reference sequence). In nucleotides, the CDR3 is TGTGCCAGCAGTTACTCGGAGGGGCCCAATGAGCAGTTCTTC. This sequence encodes CASSYSEGPNEQFF.

This sequence joins TRBV28 and TRBJ1-2; the D gene is possibly TRBD1 (5 bases). Per germline, CDR1 MDHEN and CDR2 SYDVKM. Trimming removed 4 bases from V and 2 bases from J, with 8 bases in between. This CDR3 has 13 amino acids. The CDR3: CASSSQGNYGYTF. In nucleotides, the CDR3 is TGTGCCAGCAGTTCCCAGGGCAACTATGGCTACACCTTC.

V is TRBV7-3 and J is TRBJ1-1; D is perhaps TRBD1 (6 bases). Trimming stripped 4 bases from V and 1 base from J, with 13 bases between. CDR3 size: 15 residues. Germline V gene sequence: CDR1 SGHTA, CDR2 FQGTGA. CDR3 sequence reads: CASSYAGGQNTEAFF. The DNA for the CDR3 is TGTGCCAGCAGCTACGCCGGGGGGCAGAACACTGAAGCTTTCTTT. The full variable domain, its missing parts supplied by reference TRBV7-3 and TRBJ1-1, is GAGVSQTPSNKVTEKGKYVELRCDPISGHTALYWYRQSLGQGPEFLIYFQGTGAADDSGLPNDRFFAVRPEGSVSTLKIQRTERGDSAVYLCASSYAGGQNTEAFFGQGTRLTVV.

This sequence joins TRBV18 and TRBJ2-7; no definite D call. The germline V and J ends were trimmed by 6 bases and 2 bases, with 17 bases remaining between them. The CDR3 totals 15 residues. The V gene's germline CDR1 is KGHSH and CDR2 LQKENI. In DNA form, the CDR3 reads TGTGCCAGCTCCCATCCTTTTAGCAGCACCTACGAGCAGTACTTC. Amino acid sequence: CASSHPFSSTYEQYF.

The rearrangement uses TRBV6-1 and TRBJ2-5, with 8 bases aligning to TRBD2. The V gene end was trimmed by 7 bases and the J gene end by 1 base; junction bases not matched to a gene: 5. CDR3 length: 14 residues. Germline CDR1 and CDR2: MNHNS and SASEGT. In DNA form, the CDR3 reads TGTGCCAGCATGTACGGGAGGGGCCAAGAGACCCAGTACTTC. This encodes CASMYGRGQETQYF.

This sequence joins TRBV7-2 and TRBJ2-7; 14 bases are a match to TRBD2. Germline V gene sequence: CDR1 SGHTA, CDR2 FQGNSA. CDR3 length equals 17 residues. Trimming removed 4 bases from V and 0 bases from J; junction bases left unmatched: 5. For the CDR3, the DNA is TGTGCCAGCAGCTCGTGGACTAGCGGGAGGAGCTCCTACGAGCAGTACTTC. Residues: CASSSWTSGRSSYEQYF.